This paragraph reports one T cell receptor (beta chain). At survey level, the immunoSEQ assay was run in its v3.0 version. Sequencing was directed toward 40,000-50,000 T-cell genomes in each sample. Only in-frame clones appear in the TCRdb table, and some are missing; sequencing was by immunoSEQ multiplex PCR. This sample has around 30,000 clones, with around 96% found just once. The sample is drawn from a study of long-term antiretroviral therapy in people with HIV. Trimming removed 5 bases from V and 8 bases from J, with 13 bases in between. The germline V gene encodes CDR1 MDHEN and CDR2 SYDVKM. The CDR3 is 13 residues long. Two or more post-ART PBMC samples, plus at least one pre-ART sample, were available for each donor. The United States was where all participants with HIV were treated.

The chain uses TRBV28 and TRBJ2-1, with a possible D match to TRBD2 (6 bases). Material: unsorted PBMCs, obtained 5.3 years after starting antiretroviral therapy. This receptor was taken from a man aged 30 to 45 with HIV. The DNA of the CDR3 is TGTGCCAGCAGTATGGGAGGTCGGGATGAGCAGTTCTTC. Translating gives CASSMGGRDEQFF.